Shown below are 26 T cell receptor beta chains from a single sample sequenced in a study of T cell changes during pregnancy in multiple sclerosis. Produced via immunoSEQ multiplex PCR; TCRdb's table is partial and in-frame only. The sample shows some 46,000 clones, almost 95% of them seen only once. The sequenced sample was peripheral blood. These receptors were collected from a female donor with multiple sclerosis, enrolled in a pregnancy study.

The chain couples TRBV5-6 to TRBJ1-4, with 8 positions matching TRBD1. This CDR3 region has 16 residues. V gave up 4 bases and J gave up 3 bases; unmatched junction bases: 8. Germline CDR1 is SGHDT and CDR2 is YYEEEE. In DNA, the CDR3 is TGTGCCAGCAGCCTATCGGACAGGGTATCTAATGAAAAACTGTTTTTT. Residues: CASSLSDRVSNEKLFF. Full variable domain (missing parts from reference TRBV5-6 and TRBJ1-4): DAGVTQSPTHLIKTRGQQVTLRCSPKSGHDTVSWYQQALGQGPQFIFQYYEEEERQRGNFPDRFSGHQFPNYSSELNVNALLLGDSALYLCASSLSDRVSNEKLFFGSGTQLSVL.

On this clone: Other DNA sequences in the same sample also yield this CDR3. This chain links TRBV6-5 with TRBJ1-1; no clear D gene. V lost 2 bases and J 1 base, leaving 5 bases between the germline ends. Germline V gene lookup returns CDR1 MNHEY and CDR2 SVGAGI. The length of the CDR3 is 13 residues. The CDR3 region has the DNA TGTGCCAGCAGTTACGACGGGAACACTGAAGCTTTCTTT. Translation: CASSYDGNTEAFF.

The J gene is TRBJ1-4, the V gene TRBV4-1; D is ambiguous. Trimming took off 1 base at V and 8 bases at J, with 14 bases between the two ends. CDR3 length equals 15 residues. Germline CDR1 is MGHRA and CDR2 is YSYEKL. This chain's CDR3 is CASSQAGLEIEKLFF. CDR3 DNA sequence: TGCGCCAGCAGCCAAGCTGGGTTGGAGATAGAAAAACTGTTTTTT.

The chain is built from TRBV28 and TRBJ2-7, with D possibly TRBD1 on 6 matching bases. The CDR3 length is 16 residues. V gave up 5 bases and J gave up 2 bases, with 19 bases separating them. Per germline, CDR1 MDHEN and CDR2 SYDVKM. The CDR3 DNA sequence: TGTGCCAGCAGTCCATATAGATCCGGGACAACCTACGAGCAGTACTTC. Its protein product is CASSPYRSGTTYEQYF.

The chain has TRBV19 and TRBJ2-3; tentatively, D is TRBD2 (5 bases). Trimming took off 5 bases at V and 0 bases at J, with 9 bases between the two ends. Looked up from germline, CDR1 is LNHDA and CDR2 is SQIVND (reference sequence). The CDR3 runs to 14 residues. CDR3 bases: TGTGCCAGTAGTCGCGGCGGGAGCACAGATACGCAGTATTTT. Protein product: CASSRGGSTDTQYF. Filled out from reference TRBV19 and TRBJ2-3, the complete variable domain reads DGGITQSPKYLFRKEGQNVTLSCEQNLNHDAMYWYRQDPGQGLRLIYYSQIVNDFQKGDIAEGYSVSREKKESFPLTVTSAQKNPTAFYLCASSRGGSTDTQYFGPGTRLTVL.

This clone was detected only a few times. The V and J genes are TRBV19 and TRBJ2-3; D remains ambiguous. The CDR3 has 14 amino acids. The V gene's germline CDR1 is LNHDA and CDR2 SQIVND (reference sequence). V lost 2 bases and J 0 bases, leaving 6 bases between the germline ends. The CDR3 DNA reads TGTGCCAGTAGTATACAGCGCAGCACAGATACGCAGTATTTT. Its protein is CASSIQRSTDTQYF.

The chain links TRBV10-3 to TRBJ2-7; D is undetermined. The CDR3 covers 14 residues. Germline V lookup: CDR1 ENHRY, CDR2 SYGVKD. V dropped 6 bases and J dropped 3 bases, with 15 bases sitting between them. The CDR3, as DNA: TGTGCCATCAGCGAAGGGTGGATAGTCTACGAGCAGTACTTC. It specifies CAISEGWIVYEQYF.

V and J are TRBV7-2 and TRBJ2-7; 14 positions match TRBD2. Germline V lookup: CDR1 SGHTA, CDR2 FQGNSA. The junction had 14 bases not matched to a gene; V was cut back by 3 bases and J by 4 bases. This CDR3 has 19 residues. Here the CDR3 reads CASSFPGLAGVVSFYEQYF. The CDR3 nucleotides read TGTGCCAGCAGCTTCCCGGGACTAGCGGGAGTCGTGTCTTTTTACGAGCAGTACTTC.

In its sample, this clone is medium-sized. The J gene is TRBJ1-2, the V gene TRBV6-1, with D maybe TRBD1 (6 bases). The CDR3 extends over 16 amino acids. The V end was cut by 0 bases, the J end by 5 bases, with 16 bases between. CDR1 and CDR2 (germline): MNHNS, SASEGT. The CDR3 here is CASSEASRGPAYGYTF. CDR3 nucleotide sequence: TGTGCCAGCAGTGAAGCGTCCCGGGGGCCCGCTTATGGCTACACCTTC.

CDR3 DNA: TGTGCCAGCAGCTCTTACAGTCGTACCGGGGAGCTGTTTTTT. Translation gives CASSSYSRTGELFF. The chain uses TRBV5-6 and TRBJ2-2; D is ambiguous. This CDR3 contains 14 residues. The germline V gene encodes CDR1 SGHDT and CDR2 YYEEEE. V was pared by 3 bases and J by 5 bases, with 11 bases between.

The rearrangement uses TRBV19 and TRBJ2-2; D is perhaps TRBD1 or TRBD2 (5 bases each). The germline gives CDR1 LNHDA, CDR2 SQIVND (reference sequence). The CDR3 covers 15 residues. The V end lost 7 bases, the J end lost 6 bases, and 18 bases lay between the germline ends. The CDR3 coding sequence is TGTGCCAGTACCGATGGGACCTTCGGACCCGGGGAGCTGTTTTTT. Translating it yields CASTDGTFGPGELFF.

The chain couples TRBV18 to TRBJ1-4; D is undetermined. From germline, CDR1 is KGHSH and CDR2 LQKENI. CDR3 length: 15 residues. The V and J ends lost 3 bases and 0 bases respectively, with 8 bases between them. The CDR3 loop is CASSPSIATNEKLFF. The CDR3 DNA follows: TGTGCCAGCTCACCCTCGATCGCAACTAATGAAAAACTGTTTTTT.

The gene calls are TRBV11-2 and TRBJ2-5, with a weak D call TRBD1 (6 bases). This CDR3 spans 15 amino acids. The germline gives CDR1 SGHAT, CDR2 FQNNGV. V was trimmed by 5 bases and J by 3 bases, leaving 16 bases between them. The CDR3 region is CASSGRRNREETQYF. CDR3 nucleotides: TGTGCCAGCAGCGGGCGACGTAACAGGGAAGAGACCCAGTACTTC.

The chain is built from TRBV10-3 and TRBJ2-7; the D call may be TRBD1 or TRBD2 (5 bases each). The CDR3 consists of 14 residues. CDR1 is ENHRY, CDR2 SYGVKD, per germline. Trimming pared 7 bases from V and 6 bases from J, leaving 19 bases between. The DNA of the CDR3 is TGTGCCATCACCCTGGGACCAAGGAGTCCCGAGCAGTACTTC. It codes for CAITLGPRSPEQYF.

This chain uses TRBV27 with TRBJ2-5; weak D call: TRBD2 (6 bases). Germline V gene data show CDR1 as MNHEY and CDR2 as SMNVEV (reference sequence). Between the trimmed V and J ends, which lost 2 bases and 5 bases, there was a span of 12 bases. The CDR3 has 14 residues. CDR3 sequence: CASSLETSMETQYF. The CDR3 DNA follows: TGTGCCAGCAGTTTAGAGACTAGTATGGAGACCCAGTACTTC.

The V gene is TRBV4-2, the J gene TRBJ1-1; D gene unclear. Deletions cut 4 bases from V and 0 bases from J, with 18 bases between. CDR3 length: 17 amino acids. CDR1 is LGHNA, CDR2 YNFKEQ, per germline. The CDR3 sequence: CASSPRPPARMNTEAFF. The CDR3, as DNA: TGTGCCAGCAGCCCTAGACCCCCTGCCCGTATGAACACTGAAGCTTTCTTT.

The V call is TRBV7-9, the J call TRBJ2-7; 9 bases agree with TRBD2. V was clipped by 8 bases and J by 9 bases; unmatched bases: 11. CDR3 length: 13 amino acids. Germline V lookup: CDR1 SEHNR, CDR2 FQNEAQ (reference sequence). This CDR3 reads CASGAGGFYVQYF. For the CDR3, the DNA is TGTGCCAGCGGGGCGGGAGGGTTCTATGTGCAGTACTTC.

This clone was picked up a small number of times. V is TRBV10-3 and J is TRBJ1-2; maybe TRBD1 (6 bases). This CDR3 comprises 14 residues. The germline V gene encodes CDR1 ENHRY and CDR2 SYGVKD. V was trimmed by 2 bases and J by 5 bases, leaving 12 bases between them. As DNA, the CDR3 is TGTGCCATCAGTGAGGGGGGCGAAGGATATGGCTACACCTTC. Its protein is CAISEGGEGYGYTF.

The CDR3 DNA is TGTGCCAGCAGTGTACAGCCGAACACTGAAGCTTTCTTT. The encoded protein is CASSVQPNTEAFF. The V and J genes are TRBV6-4 and TRBJ1-1; D is uncertain. V lost 4 bases to trimming and J lost 1 base, with 7 bases between them. The CDR3 is 13 amino acids. CDR1 is MRHNA and CDR2 is SNTAGT in the germline V gene.

The table lists this clone with a count of one. The chain is built from TRBV21-1 and TRBJ2-2; TRBD1 is the table's D call and was not checked against the DNA. TRBV21-1 is annotated as a pseudogene. The CDR3 length is 14 residues. CDR3: CASSKAPGDGELFF. The CDR3 region has the DNA TGTGCCAGCAGCAAAGCGCCAGGGGACGGGGAGCTGTTTTTT.

This sequence joins TRBV18 and TRBJ2-3; D unresolved. CDR3 length equals 16 residues. Between the trimmed V and J ends, which lost 5 bases and 5 bases, there was a span of 20 bases. Germline V lookup: CDR1 KGHSH, CDR2 LQKENI. In DNA form, the CDR3 reads TGTGCCAGCTCAGTGGTCTCGGCAGAGCAAGGAGATACGCAGTATTTT. This sequence encodes CASSVVSAEQGDTQYF.

This clone appeared a single time. The chain carries TRBV9 and TRBJ1-4; tentative D call: TRBD1 (6 bases). The germline V gene has CDR1 SGDLS and CDR2 YYNGEE. The CDR3 has 15 residues. V was cut by 2 bases and J by 0 bases, with 8 bases left in between. CDR3 region: CASSVRTATNEKLFF. DNA for the CDR3: TGTGCCAGCAGCGTCAGGACAGCAACTAATGAAAAACTGTTTTTT.

The chain employs TRBV5-6 and TRBJ1-1, with D tentatively TRBD1 (6 bases). V was shortened by 3 bases and J by 0 bases, with 15 bases between the two germline ends. Looked up from germline, CDR1 is SGHDT and CDR2 is YYEEEE. The CDR3 runs to 16 residues. The CDR3 region has the DNA TGTGCCAGCAGCTCGTACGATGGACAGCTGAACACTGAAGCTTTCTTT. This gives the protein CASSSYDGQLNTEAFF.

The gene calls are TRBV10-3 and TRBJ2-2, with D hard to call. CDR1 and CDR2 (germline): ENHRY, SYGVKD. The CDR3 totals 13 residues. Trimming left V 6 bases short and J 6 bases short, with 11 bases between. CDR3 coding DNA: TGTGCCATCAGGGCGGCTGTCTCCGGGGAGCTGTTTTTT. Encoded protein: CAIRAAVSGELFF.

V gene TRBV6-1 combines with J gene TRBJ1-4; possible D gene TRBD1, 5 bases. This CDR3 is 13 amino acids long. Germline V gene data show CDR1 as MNHNS and CDR2 as SASEGT. The ends were cut back, 6 bases at V and 8 bases at J, with 13 bases in the middle. CDR3 sequence reads: CASRGPSKEKLFF. The CDR3 bases are TGTGCCAGCAGGGGGCCCTCCAAGGAAAAACTGTTTTTT.

The genes are TRBV6-5 and TRBJ2-1, with 13 bases matching TRBD2. Unmatched junction bases numbered 7, after V lost 6 bases and J lost 8 bases. The CDR3 runs 15 residues. Per the germline V gene, CDR1 is MNHEY and CDR2 is SVGAGI. Here the CDR3 DNA reads TGTGCCAGCAGCCGATGGACTAGCGGGAGCGATGAGCAGTTCTTC. Its protein is CASSRWTSGSDEQFF.